This T cell receptor beta chain came from a study of blood T cells in healthy people across ages. This clonotype was seen a handful of times. Its target is unknown. Regarding the study as a whole: It was not known whether donors were CMV positive (a possible confounder of expanded clonotype changes). Naive T cell percentage showed a strong correlation with the diversity of TCR beta.

Next came a second PCR, run for about 6 to 12 cycles, which used a sample-barcoded 5' primer along with a J-beta primer mix. TCRdb processed the 5' RACE reads anew with MiXCR; each CDR3 protein has one entry. The repertoire consists of approximately 780,000 distinct CDR3 sequences, with about a quarter occurring once and the leading ten covering about 3%. The data also belong to a second study, concerning T cells of mothers and their children. That work states: Over 9.5 million TCR beta CDR3 reads were obtained from each mother, and roughly 3 million from each child. Slightly higher but non-significant overlap marked related mother-child pairs versus unrelated pairs.

The source material was blood. The clonotype was recovered from a boy aged 5-17 years in good health.

CDR3 DNA sequence: TGTGCTAGTGCTCCCAAGTCCGCTGGGGCCAACGTCCTGACTTTC. This codes for CASAPKSAGANVLTF. The rearrangement uses TRBV12-5 and TRBJ2-6; D remains ambiguous. Germline loops: CDR1 LGHNT, CDR2 FRNRAP. Trimming took 7 bases from V and 2 from J, leaving 12 bases between them. This CDR3 region has 15 residues.